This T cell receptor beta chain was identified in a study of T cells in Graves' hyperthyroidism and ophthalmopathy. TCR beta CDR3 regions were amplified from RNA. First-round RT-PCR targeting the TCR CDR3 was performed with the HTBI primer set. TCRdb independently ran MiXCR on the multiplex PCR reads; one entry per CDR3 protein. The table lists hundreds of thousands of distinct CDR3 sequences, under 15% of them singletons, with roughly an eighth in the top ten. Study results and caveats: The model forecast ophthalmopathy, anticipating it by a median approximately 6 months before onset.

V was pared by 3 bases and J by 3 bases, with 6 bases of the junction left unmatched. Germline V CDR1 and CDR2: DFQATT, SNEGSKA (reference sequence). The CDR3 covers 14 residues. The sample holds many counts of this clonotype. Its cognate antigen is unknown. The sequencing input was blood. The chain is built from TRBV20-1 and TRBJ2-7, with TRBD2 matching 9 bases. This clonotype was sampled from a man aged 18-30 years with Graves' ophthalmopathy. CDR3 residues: CSASRLAGNYEQYF. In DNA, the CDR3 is TGCAGTGCTAGTAGGCTAGCGGGGAACTACGAGCAGTACTTC.